These 23 T cell receptor beta chains share one sample of origin, sequenced in a study of cytotoxic CD8 clonotypes in ibrutinib-treated CLL. Using immunoSEQ multiplex PCR, the repertoire was profiled, and TCRdb retains in-frame clones only, with some absent. The sample consists of about 150,000 clones, 60% to 85% of them appearing once. Here the sequenced sample was PBMCs, taken after 24 months of ibrutinib treatment. All receptors come from a human donor with chronic lymphocytic leukemia.

This clone was counted a single time. The chain couples TRBV27 to TRBJ1-1; no firm D call. CDR1 and CDR2 (germline): MNHEY, SMNVEV (reference sequence). Trimming stripped 3 bases from V and 1 base from J, with 12 bases between. This CDR3 has 15 residues. As DNA, the CDR3 is TGTGCCAGCAGTTTTTCGGTATATGGGAACACTGAAGCTTTCTTT. It translates to CASSFSVYGNTEAFF.

The chain recombines TRBV28 with TRBJ1-4; D unresolved. Germline assignment: CDR1 MDHEN and CDR2 SYDVKM. With 2 bases removed from V and 4 bases from J, the gap between germline ends came to 8 bases. There are 14 residues in the CDR3. The DNA of the CDR3 is TGTGCCAGCAGTTTACGAGGCCTTAATGAAAAACTGTTTTTT. Protein sequence: CASSLRGLNEKLFF.

The chain is built from TRBV4-2 and TRBJ1-4, with 7 positions matching TRBD1. The CDR3 is 18 amino acids. Germline lookup yields CDR1 LGHNA and CDR2 YNFKEQ. The ends lost 4 bases at V and 3 bases at J; junction bases unmatched: 14. As DNA, the CDR3 is TGTGCCAGCAGCCCGCGACAGGGAGAGGGGCAGGCTAATGAAAAACTGTTTTTT. The encoded protein is CASSPRQGEGQANEKLFF.

The V call is TRBV11-3, the J call TRBJ2-1; 13 nucleotides line up with TRBD2. Trimming removed 5 bases from V and 9 bases from J; junction bases left unmatched: 4. Germline-derived CDR1 and CDR2 are SGHNT and YENEEA. The length of the CDR3 is 14 residues. The CDR3: CASSPGLAGVEQFF. In DNA, the CDR3 is TGTGCCAGCAGCCCAGGACTAGCGGGAGTTGAGCAGTTCTTC.

The sample holds a few counts of this clone. V usage is TRBV11-3 and J usage is TRBJ2-7; D is possibly TRBD1 or TRBD2 (5 bases each). CDR3 length equals 15 residues. Germline V CDR1 and CDR2: SGHNT, YENEEA. Trimming pared 1 base from V and 4 bases from J, leaving 14 bases between. CDR3 DNA: TGTGCCAGCAGCTTAGGACAGCGGTTTGGTTACGAGCAGTACTTC. It yields the protein CASSLGQRFGYEQYF.

The gene calls are TRBV18 and TRBJ1-2, with TRBD1 as a possible D gene (5 bases). Germline CDR1 and CDR2: KGHSH and LQKENI. Trimming took off 10 bases at V and 8 bases at J, with 14 bases between the two ends. This CDR3 contains 11 residues. CDR3 sequence reads: CATSRAGGYTF. The DNA of the CDR3 is TGTGCCACCAGCAGGGCGGGCGGCTACACCTTC.

The CDR3 nucleotides read TGTGCCAGCAGCCCCCCAGAGACAGTGGGTCAGCCCCAGCATTTT. Residues: CASSPPETVGQPQHF. V and J are TRBV2 and TRBJ1-5; maybe TRBD1 (5 bases). The ends were cut back, 6 bases at V and 6 bases at J, with 18 bases in the middle. The CDR3 runs 15 residues. Germline V gene sequence: CDR1 SNHLY, CDR2 FYNNEI.

The chain is built from TRBV6-5 and TRBJ2-4; D may be TRBD1 (7 bases). This CDR3 is 14 amino acids long. Germline values: CDR1 MNHEY, CDR2 SVGAGI. V lost 3 bases and J lost 6, with 12 bases in between. The CDR3 region has the DNA TGTGCCAGCAGTTATCAGGGGGGTGGAAACATTCAGTACTTC. Residues: CASSYQGGGNIQYF.

V and J are TRBV5-1 and TRBJ1-2; D gene ambiguous. Trimming removed 0 bases at V and 4 bases at J, with 7 bases between. The CDR3 sequence is 13 residues long. CDR1 is SGHRS and CDR2 is YFSETQ in the germline V gene. CDR3 residues: CASSLAFGYGYTF. The DNA of the CDR3 is TGCGCCAGCAGCTTGGCCTTTGGCTATGGCTACACCTTC.

The chain uses TRBV27 and TRBJ1-1, with TRBD1 matching over 7 bases. The germline V gene encodes CDR1 MNHEY and CDR2 SMNVEV (reference sequence). Unmatched junction bases numbered 10, after V lost 2 bases and J lost 4 bases. There are 16 residues in the CDR3. CDR3 region: CASSLAPAQGTTEAFF. The DNA of the CDR3 is TGTGCCAGCAGTTTAGCCCCCGCACAGGGGACCACTGAAGCTTTCTTT.

The chain combines TRBV7-2 with TRBJ2-2; D may be TRBD1 or TRBD2 (7 bases each). Germline V lookup: CDR1 SGHTA, CDR2 FQGNSA. With 5 bases removed from V and 6 bases from J, the gap between germline ends came to 19 bases. CDR3 length: 16 amino acids. The CDR3 here is CASSTPGRGLAGELFF. The CDR3 DNA is TGTGCCAGCAGCACCCCGGGGAGGGGGCTCGCCGGGGAGCTGTTTTTT.

CDR3: CSASQYTEAFF. CDR3 sequence (DNA): TGCAGTGCTTCCCAATACACTGAAGCTTTCTTT. The chain has TRBV20-1 and TRBJ1-1; D unclear. Trimming shortened V by 5 bases and J by 3 bases, and 7 bases separated the two germline ends. The CDR3 sequence is 11 residues long. Germline CDR1 is DFQATT and CDR2 is SNEGSKA (reference sequence).

The CDR3 loop is CASSFGAGGGYNEQFF. DNA of the CDR3: TGTGCCAGCAGCTTTGGGGCGGGAGGCGGCTACAATGAGCAGTTCTTC. V gene TRBV11-2 combines with J gene TRBJ2-1; 8 bases fit TRBD2. V shed 3 bases and J 3 bases; nucleotides not matched to a gene: 7. The CDR3 sequence is 16 residues long. The germline V gene has CDR1 SGHAT and CDR2 FQNNGV. The full variable domain, its missing parts supplied by reference TRBV11-2 and TRBJ2-1, is EAGVAQSPRYKIIEKRQSVAFWCNPISGHATLYWYQQILGQGPKLLIQFQNNGVVDDSQLPKDRFSAERLKGVDSTLKIQPAKLEDSAVYLCASSFGAGGGYNEQFFGPGTRLTVL.

The chain carries TRBV5-1 and TRBJ2-7; the D is unclear. The CDR3 extends over 12 amino acids. The germline V gene encodes CDR1 SGHRS and CDR2 YFSETQ. The V end was cut by 0 bases, the J end by 5 bases, with 6 bases between. Here the CDR3 reads CASSLGRDEQYF. DNA for the CDR3: TGCGCCAGCAGCTTGGGTCGGGACGAGCAGTACTTC.

This clone was counted ten times or more. The CDR3 region is CASQTAGSSPLHF. Here the CDR3 DNA reads TGTGCCAGCCAGACCGCGGGGAGTTCACCCCTCCACTTT. The chain recombines TRBV5-5 with TRBJ1-6; D not certain. The CDR3 runs to 13 residues. The ends were cut back, 7 bases at V and 9 bases at J, with 14 bases in the middle. Germline V CDR1 and CDR2: SGHKS, YYEKEE (reference sequence).

V is TRBV6-6 and J is TRBJ2-7; D is unclear. The length of the CDR3 is 14 residues. Germline V gene sequence: CDR1 MNHNY, CDR2 SVGAGI (reference sequence). The V end was cut by 2 bases, the J end by 2 bases, with 10 bases between. CDR3 DNA sequence: TGTGCCAGCAGTTACAGGTTAACCCCCTACGAGCAGTACTTC. Translated: CASSYRLTPYEQYF.

DNA of the CDR3: TGTGCCAGCAGGCTAGCGGGCACCTACAATGAGCAGTTCTTC. Translating it yields CASRLAGTYNEQFF. V is TRBV6-5 and J is TRBJ2-1; TRBD2 matches at 8 bases. The CDR3 is 14 amino acids. Germline values: CDR1 MNHEY, CDR2 SVGAGI. V lost 6 bases and J lost 2; bases outside the gene matches: 3.

V is TRBV18 and J is TRBJ1-4; a possible D gene is TRBD1 (6 bases). Trimming took off 2 bases at V and 7 bases at J, with 11 bases between the two ends. Germline values: CDR1 KGHSH, CDR2 LQKENI. This CDR3 spans 14 amino acids. The CDR3 is CASSPGGRVEKLFF. CDR3 DNA sequence: TGTGCCAGCTCACCAGGGGGCAGAGTTGAAAAACTGTTTTTT.

Only a few counts were recorded for this clone. The chain employs TRBV7-3 and TRBJ2-7; perhaps TRBD2 as D (5 bases). The V end was cut by 2 bases, the J end by 6 bases, with 14 bases between. Germline V gene sequence: CDR1 SGHTA, CDR2 FQGTGA. The CDR3 spans 14 residues. CDR3 DNA: TGTGCCAGCAGCTTAGACCCTTCCGGGGTCGAGCAGTACTTC. Translation: CASSLDPSGVEQYF.

J is TRBJ1-1 and V is TRBV25-1, with a tentative D call TRBD1 (6 bases). The CDR3 length is 14 residues. Trimming cost V 10 bases and J 1 base, with 16 bases left between them. Germline values: CDR1 MGHDK, CDR2 SYGVNS. CDR3 sequence: CATRAGQSNTEAFF. DNA of the CDR3: TGTGCCACCCGGGCCGGACAGTCGAACACTGAAGCTTTCTTT.

The chain carries TRBV10-3 and TRBJ1-3; 11 nucleotides line up with TRBD1. Trimming cost V 2 bases and J 4 bases; bases outside gene matches: 4. The germline V gene encodes CDR1 ENHRY and CDR2 SYGVKD. This CDR3 is 16 amino acids long. CDR3 coding DNA: TGTGCCATCAGTGAGGGACAGGGGGCGAGAGGAAACACCATATATTTT. Amino acid sequence: CAISEGQGARGNTIYF.

The rearrangement links TRBV28 to TRBJ1-4; D is ambiguous. Trimming left V 2 bases short and J 8 bases short, with 3 bases between. The V gene's germline CDR1 is MDHEN and CDR2 SYDVKM. The CDR3 contains 11 residues. The DNA for the CDR3 is TGTGCCAGCAGTTTAGTGGAAAAACTGTTTTTT. Translation gives CASSLVEKLFF. The whole variable domain, remainder taken from reference TRBV28 and TRBJ1-4, is DVKVTQSSRYLVKRTGEKVFLECVQDMDHENMFWYRQDPGLGLRLIYFSYDVKMKEKGDIPEGYSVSREKKERFSLILESASTNQTSMYLCASSLVEKLFFGSGTQLSVL.

This clone has only a few counts. J is TRBJ1-2 and V is TRBV5-6; D is possibly TRBD1 (5 bases). CDR1 is SGHDT and CDR2 is YYEEEE in the germline V gene. The CDR3 is made up of 14 amino acids. V lost 0 bases and J 8 bases, leaving 14 bases between the germline ends. This CDR3 reads CASSLVGRTRGYTF. In DNA form, the CDR3 reads TGTGCCAGCAGCTTGGTGGGGCGGACTAGGGGCTACACCTTC.